These 20 T cell receptor beta chains came from one sample sequenced in a study of CD8 T cells in ankylosing spondylitis (TCRdb year 2017). Their cognate antigens are unknown. Library prep was done by 5' RACE. Data came from an Illumina HiSeq 2500. TCRdb passed the public sequencing reads through fastp at Q25 and MiXCR, retaining productive beta sequences. Each record represents a unique CDR3 protein, reported with the most common genes and DNA among its rows. The sample table lists around 390,000 distinct CDR3 sequences, approximately 20% of them with a count of one. Jointly, the top ten make up 15% to 20% of the sample. The full study reports these points: A TCR beta motif of 8 or 9 highly homologous amino acid variants appeared characteristic of blood from ankylosing spondylitis patients.

Specimen: blood, either unsorted or a sorted T cell fraction (not recorded which). These receptor sequences come from a male donor with ankylosing spondylitis.

The rearrangement links TRBV20-1 to TRBJ2-1, with 7 nucleotides matching TRBD2. V lost 0 bases and J lost 7; bases outside the gene matches: 9. The germline CDR1 and CDR2 sequences are DFQATT and SNEGSKA (reference sequence). This CDR3 has 15 amino acids. In DNA form, the CDR3 reads TGCAGTGCTAGAGATATTGGCGGGAGTCGGAATGAGCAGTTCTTC. As protein: CSARDIGGSRNEQFF.

This clonotype was observed a handful of times. V and J are TRBV9 and TRBJ1-6; D unclear. The germline CDR1 and CDR2 sequences are SGDLS and YYNGEE. The CDR3 covers 14 residues. Between the trimmed V and J ends, which lost 3 bases and 9 bases, there was a span of 13 bases. CDR3 coding DNA: TGTGCCAGCAGCGAGGGAGACCGGATTTCACCCCTCCACTTT. Protein product: CASSEGDRISPLHF.

The chain is built from TRBV28 and TRBJ2-5; 7 nucleotides match TRBD1. The germline gives CDR1 MDHEN, CDR2 SYDVKM. The CDR3 has 14 amino acids. V gave up 8 bases and J gave up 6 bases; unmatched junction bases: 12. In DNA, the CDR3 is TGTGCCAGCCACGGGCCACAGGGGATGAAGACCCAGTACTTC. It specifies CASHGPQGMKTQYF.

This chain joins TRBV18 and TRBJ2-1; TRBD2 matches at 7 bases. The CDR3 spans 15 residues. Trimming took 0 bases from V and 9 from J; bases not matched to a gene: 8. The germline CDR1 and CDR2 sequences are KGHSH and LQKENI. CDR3 DNA sequence: TGTGCCAGCTCACCACCTGGACTAGTTGGTCGTGAGCAGTTCTTC. The encoded protein is CASSPPGLVGREQFF.

This clonotype was detected a few times. V is TRBV6-5 and J is TRBJ2-2, with a tentative D call TRBD2 (5 bases). Trimming took off 0 bases at V and 5 bases at J, with 7 bases between the two ends. The CDR3 is 14 residues long. The germline CDR1 and CDR2 sequences are MNHEY and SVGAGI. CDR3 DNA sequence: TGTGCCAGCAGTTACTCGAGGGTGACCGGGGAGCTGTTTTTT. It yields the protein CASSYSRVTGELFF.

J is TRBJ2-2 and V is TRBV6-1, with no clear D. Trimming pared 4 bases from V and 6 bases from J, leaving 15 bases between. The germline V gene encodes CDR1 MNHNS and CDR2 SASEGT. This CDR3 is built from 15 residues. The CDR3 protein is CASSGLAVPPGELFF. CDR3 DNA: TGTGCCAGCAGTGGTCTTGCGGTTCCTCCCGGGGAGCTGTTTTTT.

The gene calls are TRBV7-3 and TRBJ2-1; D gene uncertain. V lost 2 bases to trimming and J lost 5 bases, with 7 bases between them. This CDR3 is built from 13 residues. Germline lookup yields CDR1 SGHTA and CDR2 FQGTGA. The CDR3 loop is CASSLSPNNEQFF. The CDR3 nucleotides are TGTGCCAGCAGCTTATCGCCAAACAATGAGCAGTTCTTC.

This clonotype was counted many times. The chain links TRBV12-3 or TRBV12-4 to TRBJ2-6; no definite D call. Trimming took off 6 bases at V and 0 bases at J, with 9 bases between the two ends. The CDR3 has 15 amino acids. CDR3 protein: CASRPQNSGANVLTF. The CDR3 bases are TGTGCCAGCAGGCCCCAGAACTCTGGGGCCAACGTCCTGACTTTC.

This clonotype has more than one count but fewer than ten. This chain connects TRBV4-1 to TRBJ1-3; 9 bases are shared with TRBD1. CDR1 is MGHRA and CDR2 is YSYEKL in the germline V gene. V shed 4 bases and J 0 bases; nucleotides not matched to a gene: 10. The CDR3 runs 18 residues. CDR3 DNA sequence: TGCGCCAGCAGCCTGGACAGGGGCCGCCCCAGCTCTGGAAACACCATATATTTT. This sequence encodes CASSLDRGRPSSGNTIYF.

This clonotype was recorded many times. This sequence joins TRBV6-5 and TRBJ2-7; 8 nucleotides align to TRBD1. Germline CDR1 MNHEY, CDR2 SVGAGI. Unmatched junction bases numbered 10, after V lost 4 bases and J lost 5 bases. CDR3 size: 15 residues. The CDR3 bases are TGTGCCAGCAGTTGGAAGGGACAGGTCTTCAACGAGCAGTACTTC. Its protein is CASSWKGQVFNEQYF.

This clonotype was counted between two and nine times. The rearrangement links TRBV7-8 to TRBJ2-1, with D unresolved. Trimming took 1 base from V and 0 from J, leaving 7 bases between them. The CDR3 consists of 15 residues. Germline V gene lookup returns CDR1 SGHVS and CDR2 FQNEAQ. The CDR3 loop is CASSLVVSSYNEQFF. DNA of the CDR3: TGTGCCAGCAGCTTAGTGGTGAGCTCCTACAATGAGCAGTTCTTC.

This chain joins TRBV5-1 and TRBJ2-5, with TRBD2 as a possible D gene (6 bases). Looked up from germline, CDR1 is SGHRS and CDR2 is YFSETQ. This CDR3 comprises 14 residues. V was clipped by 0 bases and J by 5 bases, with 11 bases between them. CDR3 amino acids: CASSLGLDFETQYF. Written as DNA, the CDR3 is TGCGCCAGCAGCTTGGGACTAGATTTTGAGACCCAGTACTTC.

The CDR3 DNA sequence: TGTGCCAGCAGTGGACAGGGGGCGGGAGAGACCCAGTACTTC. Translating gives CASSGQGAGETQYF. The chain links TRBV6-1 to TRBJ2-5; 10 nucleotides align to TRBD1. This CDR3 is 14 amino acids long. In germline, CDR1 is MNHNS, CDR2 SASEGT. Trimming at V came to 4 bases and at J to 4 bases, leaving 3 bases not matched to a gene.

The CDR3 protein is CASSFISLVIQDNSPLHF. The CDR3 nucleotides read TGTGCCAGCAGTTTTATTTCTCTGGTGATACAGGACAATTCACCCCTCCACTTT. The chain links TRBV28 to TRBJ1-6; perhaps TRBD1 as D (5 bases). Trimming shortened V by 3 bases and J by 7 bases, and 22 bases separated the two germline ends. CDR1 is MDHEN, CDR2 SYDVKM, per germline. The CDR3 spans 18 residues.

This chain connects TRBV6-5 to TRBJ1-1, with D perhaps TRBD1 (5 bases). V was trimmed by 0 bases and J by 7 bases, leaving 12 bases between them. The CDR3 loop spans 14 amino acids. The germline CDR1 and CDR2 sequences are MNHEY and SVGAGI. In nucleotides, the CDR3 is TGTGCCAGCAGTTACTCGTCCAGGGTAAATGAAGCTTTCTTT. Its protein product is CASSYSSRVNEAFF.

This clonotype has a handful of counts. The J gene is TRBJ2-5, the V gene TRBV10-3; 7 bases line up with TRBD2. From germline, CDR1 is ENHRY and CDR2 SYGVKD. Trimming at V came to 1 base and at J to 5 bases, leaving 4 bases not matched to a gene. CDR3 length equals 14 residues. The DNA of the CDR3 is TGTGCCATCAGTGAGTTCGGACTAGAGGAGACCCAGTACTTC. Its protein is CAISEFGLEETQYF.

This chain connects TRBV28 to TRBJ2-1, with D unclear. The germline V and J ends were trimmed by 6 bases and 6 bases, with 9 bases remaining between them. Germline values: CDR1 MDHEN, CDR2 SYDVKM. The CDR3 runs 12 residues. CDR3 sequence (DNA): TGTGCCAGCAGAAGTGCCCCCAATGAGCAGTTCTTC. It codes for CASRSAPNEQFF. The full variable domain, completed using reference TRBV28 and TRBJ2-1, is DVKVTQSSRYLVKRTGEKVFLECVQDMDHENMFWYRQDPGLGLRLIYFSYDVKMKEKGDIPEGYSVSREKKERFSLILESASTNQTSMYLCASRSAPNEQFFGPGTRLTVL.

V gene TRBV6-1 combines with J gene TRBJ2-7; the D gene is possibly TRBD1 (6 bases). Trimming shortened V by 0 bases and J by 0 bases, and 15 bases separated the two germline ends. CDR3 length: 17 residues. Germline V gene data show CDR1 as MNHNS and CDR2 as SASEGT. The CDR3 loop reads CASSEARRGASSYEQYF. The CDR3 coding sequence is TGTGCCAGCAGTGAAGCCCGCAGGGGAGCGAGCTCCTACGAGCAGTACTTC.

This clonotype appeared a few times. V usage is TRBV30 and J usage is TRBJ2-1; D gene ambiguous. This CDR3 contains 11 residues. Between the trimmed V and J ends, which lost 0 bases and 8 bases, there was a span of 5 bases. In germline, CDR1 is GTSNPN, CDR2 SVGIG (reference sequence). CDR3 region: CAWSVYHEQFF. CDR3 bases: TGTGCCTGGAGTGTATACCATGAGCAGTTCTTC.

This chain uses TRBV4-2 with TRBJ1-1; the D gene is possibly TRBD1 (6 bases). Trimming removed 5 bases from V and 3 bases from J, with 19 bases in between. Germline V gene lookup returns CDR1 LGHNA and CDR2 YNFKEQ. The CDR3 covers 16 residues. The CDR3 loop reads CASSAFGGHADTEAFF. Written as DNA, the CDR3 is TGTGCCAGCAGCGCCTTTGGGGGGCACGCGGACACTGAAGCTTTCTTT.